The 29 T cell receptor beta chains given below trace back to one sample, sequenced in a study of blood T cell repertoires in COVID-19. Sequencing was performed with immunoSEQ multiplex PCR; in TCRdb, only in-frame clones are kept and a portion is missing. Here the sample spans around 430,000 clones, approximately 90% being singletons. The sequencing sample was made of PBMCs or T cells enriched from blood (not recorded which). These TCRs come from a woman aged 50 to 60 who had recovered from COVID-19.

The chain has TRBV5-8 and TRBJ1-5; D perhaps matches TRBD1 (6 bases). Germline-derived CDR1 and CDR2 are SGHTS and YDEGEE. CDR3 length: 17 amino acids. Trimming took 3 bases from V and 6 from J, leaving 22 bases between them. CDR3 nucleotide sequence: TGTGCCAGCAGCTACAGGGCCCGAACTGCCGGCGGTCAGCCCCAGCATTTT. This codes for CASSYRARTAGGQPQHF.

The CDR3 is CASSLEAGTDSPLHF. The CDR3 nucleotides read TGTGCCAGCAGCTTAGAGGCAGGGACTGATTCACCCCTCCACTTT. The rearrangement links TRBV7-2 to TRBJ1-6, with D possibly TRBD1 on 5 matching bases. Trimming cost V 1 base and J 8 bases, with 12 bases left between them. This CDR3 region has 15 residues. CDR1 is SGHTA and CDR2 is FQGNSA in the germline V gene. The variable domain in full, with the rest retrieved from reference TRBV7-2 and TRBJ1-6, is GAGVSQSPSNKVTEKGKDVELRCDPISGHTALYWYRQSLGQGLEFLIYFQGNSAPDKSGLPSDRFSAERTGGSVSTLTIQRTQQEDSAVYLCASSLEAGTDSPLHFGNGTRLTVT.

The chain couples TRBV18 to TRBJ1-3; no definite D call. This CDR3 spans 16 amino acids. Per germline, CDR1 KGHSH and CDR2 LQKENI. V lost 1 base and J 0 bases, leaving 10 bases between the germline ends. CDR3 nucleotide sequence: TGTGCCAGCTCACCACAGCGGGCAGGCTCTGGAAACACCATATATTTT. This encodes CASSPQRAGSGNTIYF. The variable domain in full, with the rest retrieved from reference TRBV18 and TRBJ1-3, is NAGVMQNPRHLVRRRGQEARLRCSPMKGHSHVYWYRQLPEEGLKFMVYLQKENIIDESGMPKERFSAEFPKEGPSILRIQQVVRGDSAAYFCASSPQRAGSGNTIYFGEGSWLTVV.

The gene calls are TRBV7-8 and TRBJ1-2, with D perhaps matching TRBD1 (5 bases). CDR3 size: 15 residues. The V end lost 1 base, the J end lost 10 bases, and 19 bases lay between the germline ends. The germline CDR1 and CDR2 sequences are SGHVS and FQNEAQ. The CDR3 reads CASSLGLAGPLTYTF. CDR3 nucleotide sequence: TGTGCCAGCAGCTTAGGGCTTGCGGGACCGCTGACCTACACCTTC.

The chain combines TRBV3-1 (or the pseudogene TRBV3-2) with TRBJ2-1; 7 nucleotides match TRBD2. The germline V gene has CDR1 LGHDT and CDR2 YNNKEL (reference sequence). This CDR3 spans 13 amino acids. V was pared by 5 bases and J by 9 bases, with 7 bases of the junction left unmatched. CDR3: CASSSRTSSEQFF. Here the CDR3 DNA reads TGTGCCAGCAGCTCCCGGACTAGTTCTGAGCAGTTCTTC.

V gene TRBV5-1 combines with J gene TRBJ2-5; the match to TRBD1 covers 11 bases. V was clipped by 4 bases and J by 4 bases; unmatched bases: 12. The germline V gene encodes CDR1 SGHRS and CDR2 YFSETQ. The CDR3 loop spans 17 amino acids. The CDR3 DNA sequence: TGCGCCAGCAGCGGAGGACAGGGGGCGCGTTTAGGAGAGACCCAGTACTTC. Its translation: CASSGGQGARLGETQYF.

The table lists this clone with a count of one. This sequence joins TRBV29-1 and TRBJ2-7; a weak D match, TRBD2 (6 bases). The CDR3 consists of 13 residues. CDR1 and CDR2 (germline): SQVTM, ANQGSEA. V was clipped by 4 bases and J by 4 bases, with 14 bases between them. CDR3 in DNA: TGCAGCGTTGGGGGACCCGCGGGGTACGAGCAGTACTTC. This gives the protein CSVGGPAGYEQYF.

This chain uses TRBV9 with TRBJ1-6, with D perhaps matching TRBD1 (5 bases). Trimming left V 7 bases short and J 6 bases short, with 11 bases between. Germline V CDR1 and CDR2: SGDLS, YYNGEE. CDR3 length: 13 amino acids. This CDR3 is CASQGQANSPLHF. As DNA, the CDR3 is TGTGCCAGCCAAGGACAAGCTAATTCACCCCTCCACTTT.

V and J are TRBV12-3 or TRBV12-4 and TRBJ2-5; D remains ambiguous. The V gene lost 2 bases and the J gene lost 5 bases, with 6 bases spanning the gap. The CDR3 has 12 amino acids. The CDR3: CASSLFQETQYF. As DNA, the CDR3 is TGTGCCAGCAGTTTATTTCAGGAGACCCAGTACTTC.

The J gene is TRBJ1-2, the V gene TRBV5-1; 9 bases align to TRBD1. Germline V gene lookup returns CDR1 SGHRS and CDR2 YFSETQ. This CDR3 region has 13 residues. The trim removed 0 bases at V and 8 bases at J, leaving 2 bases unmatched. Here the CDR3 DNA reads TGCGCCAGCAGCTTGGGGACAGGGGTAGGCTACACCTTC. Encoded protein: CASSLGTGVGYTF.

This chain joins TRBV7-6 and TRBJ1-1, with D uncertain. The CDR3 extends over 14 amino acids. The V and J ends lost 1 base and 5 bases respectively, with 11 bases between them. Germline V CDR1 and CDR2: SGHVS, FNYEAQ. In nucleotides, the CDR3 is TGTGCCAGCAGCTTAGGGGTCACCGGGACTGAAGCTTTCTTT. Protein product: CASSLGVTGTEAFF.

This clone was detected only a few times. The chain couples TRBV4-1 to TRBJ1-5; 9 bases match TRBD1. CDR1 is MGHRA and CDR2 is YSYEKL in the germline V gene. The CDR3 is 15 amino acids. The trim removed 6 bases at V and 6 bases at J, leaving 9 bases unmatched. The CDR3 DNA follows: TGCGCCAGCAGTCTGGGACAGGGACTGTCTCAGCCCCAGCATTTT. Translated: CASSLGQGLSQPQHF.

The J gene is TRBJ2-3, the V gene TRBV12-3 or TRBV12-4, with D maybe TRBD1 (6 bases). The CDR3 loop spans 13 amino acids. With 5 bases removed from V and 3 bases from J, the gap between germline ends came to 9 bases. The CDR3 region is CASSHRETDTQYF. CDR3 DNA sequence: TGTGCCAGCAGTCACAGGGAGACAGATACGCAGTATTTT.

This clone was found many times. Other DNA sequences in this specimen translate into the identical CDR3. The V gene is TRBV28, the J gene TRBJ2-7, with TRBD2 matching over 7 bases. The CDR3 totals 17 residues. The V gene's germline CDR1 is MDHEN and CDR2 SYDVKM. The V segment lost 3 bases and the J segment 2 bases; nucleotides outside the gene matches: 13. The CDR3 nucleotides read TGTGCCAGCAGTTTTGGGGGTCCGGGGGGAACAACCTACGAGCAGTACTTC. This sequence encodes CASSFGGPGGTTYEQYF.

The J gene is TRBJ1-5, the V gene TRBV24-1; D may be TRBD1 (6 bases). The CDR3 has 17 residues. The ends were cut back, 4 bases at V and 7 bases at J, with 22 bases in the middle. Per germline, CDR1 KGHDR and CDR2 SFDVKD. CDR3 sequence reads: CATSESQGPMPVQPQHF. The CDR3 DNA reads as TGTGCCACCAGTGAAAGCCAGGGGCCGATGCCGGTCCAGCCCCAGCATTTT.

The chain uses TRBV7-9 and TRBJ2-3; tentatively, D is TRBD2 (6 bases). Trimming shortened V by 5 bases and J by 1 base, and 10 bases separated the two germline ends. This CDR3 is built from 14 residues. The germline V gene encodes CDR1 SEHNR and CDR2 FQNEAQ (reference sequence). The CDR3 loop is CASSPWGGTDTQYF. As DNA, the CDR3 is TGTGCCAGCAGCCCTTGGGGGGGCACAGATACGCAGTATTTT.

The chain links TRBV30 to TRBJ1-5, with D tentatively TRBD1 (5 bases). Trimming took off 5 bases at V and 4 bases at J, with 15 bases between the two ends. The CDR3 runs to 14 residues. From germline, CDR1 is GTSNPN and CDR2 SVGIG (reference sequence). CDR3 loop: CAWSLGGSNQPQHF. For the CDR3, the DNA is TGTGCCTGGTCCCTGGGGGGTAGTAATCAGCCCCAGCATTTT.

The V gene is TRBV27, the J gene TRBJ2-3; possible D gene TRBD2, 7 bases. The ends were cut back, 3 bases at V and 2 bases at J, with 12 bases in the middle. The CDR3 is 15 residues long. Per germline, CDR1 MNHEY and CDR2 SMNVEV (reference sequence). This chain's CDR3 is CASSFAAGATDTQYF. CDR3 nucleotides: TGTGCCAGCAGTTTTGCGGCGGGGGCCACAGATACGCAGTATTTT.

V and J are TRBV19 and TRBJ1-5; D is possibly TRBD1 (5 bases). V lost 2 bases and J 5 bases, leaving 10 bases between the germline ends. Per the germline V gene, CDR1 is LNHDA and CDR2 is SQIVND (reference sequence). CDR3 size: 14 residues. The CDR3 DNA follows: TGTGCCAGTAGTATATCTTGGGGGGATCAGCCCCAGCATTTT. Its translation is CASSISWGDQPQHF.

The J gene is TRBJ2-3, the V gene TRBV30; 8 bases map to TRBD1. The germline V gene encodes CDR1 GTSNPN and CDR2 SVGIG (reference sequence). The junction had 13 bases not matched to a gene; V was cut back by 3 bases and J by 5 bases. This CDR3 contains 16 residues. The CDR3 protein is CAWRGRQGWREDTQYF. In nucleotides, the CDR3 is TGTGCCTGGAGAGGTAGACAGGGGTGGAGGGAAGATACGCAGTATTTT.

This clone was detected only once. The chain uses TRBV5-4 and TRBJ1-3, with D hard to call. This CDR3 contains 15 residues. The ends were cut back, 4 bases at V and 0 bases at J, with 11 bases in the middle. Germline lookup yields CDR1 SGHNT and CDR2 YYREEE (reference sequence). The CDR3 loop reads CASSRGSSSGNTIYF. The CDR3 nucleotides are TGTGCCAGCAGCCGAGGCAGCAGCTCTGGAAACACCATATATTTT.

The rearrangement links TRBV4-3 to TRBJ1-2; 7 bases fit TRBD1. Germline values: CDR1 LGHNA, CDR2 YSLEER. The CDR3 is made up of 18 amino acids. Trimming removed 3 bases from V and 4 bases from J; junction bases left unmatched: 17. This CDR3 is CASSQNVGEGGGLYGYTF. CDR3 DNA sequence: TGCGCCAGCAGCCAGAATGTCGGAGAAGGGGGCGGGCTCTATGGCTACACCTTC.

This CDR3 is CASSLLSESGELFF. CDR3 DNA sequence: TGTGCCAGCAGCTTACTGTCCGAAAGCGGGGAGCTGTTTTTT. The chain couples TRBV5-4 to TRBJ2-2; D remains unclear. V was shortened by 2 bases and J by 7 bases, with 12 bases between the two germline ends. The V gene's germline CDR1 is SGHNT and CDR2 YYREEE (reference sequence). The CDR3 sequence is 14 residues long.

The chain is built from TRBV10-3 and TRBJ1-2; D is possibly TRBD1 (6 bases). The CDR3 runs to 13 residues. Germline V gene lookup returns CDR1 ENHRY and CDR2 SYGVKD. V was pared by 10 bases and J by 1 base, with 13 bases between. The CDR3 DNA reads TGTGCCACCGCAACGGACAGTAACTATGGCTACACCTTC. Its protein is CATATDSNYGYTF.

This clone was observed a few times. As DNA, the CDR3 is TGTGCCAGCAGAGACAGGGGGTTCTCCTATGGCTACACCTTC. Its translation is CASRDRGFSYGYTF. J is TRBJ1-2 and V is TRBV2; 9 positions match TRBD1. The V segment lost 6 bases and the J segment 4 bases; nucleotides outside the gene matches: 6. The CDR3 extends over 14 amino acids. From germline, CDR1 is SNHLY and CDR2 FYNNEI.

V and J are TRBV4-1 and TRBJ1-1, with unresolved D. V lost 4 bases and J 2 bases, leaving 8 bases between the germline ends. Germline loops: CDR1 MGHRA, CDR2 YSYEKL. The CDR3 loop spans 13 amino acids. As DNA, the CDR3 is TGCGCCAGCAGCCTTTGGGCCAACACTGAAGCTTTCTTT. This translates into CASSLWANTEAFF.

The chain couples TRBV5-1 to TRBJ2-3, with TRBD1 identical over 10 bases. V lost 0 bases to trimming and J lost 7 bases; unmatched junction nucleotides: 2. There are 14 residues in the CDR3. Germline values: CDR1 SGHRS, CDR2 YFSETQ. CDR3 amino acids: CASSLEGQGNTQYF. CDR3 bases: TGCGCCAGCAGCTTGGAGGGACAGGGGAATACGCAGTATTTT.

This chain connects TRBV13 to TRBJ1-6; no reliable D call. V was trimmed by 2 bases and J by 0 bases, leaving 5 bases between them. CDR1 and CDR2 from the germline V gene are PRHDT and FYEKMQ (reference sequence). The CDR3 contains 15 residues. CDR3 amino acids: CASSLSSSYNSPLHF. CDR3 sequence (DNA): TGTGCCAGCAGCTTATCGAGCTCCTATAATTCACCCCTCCACTTT. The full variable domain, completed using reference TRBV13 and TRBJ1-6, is AAGVIQSPRHLIKEKRETATLKCYPIPRHDTVYWYQQGPGQDPQFLISFYEKMQSDKGSIPDRFSAQQFSDYHSELNMSSLELGDSALYFCASSLSSSYNSPLHFGNGTRLTVT.

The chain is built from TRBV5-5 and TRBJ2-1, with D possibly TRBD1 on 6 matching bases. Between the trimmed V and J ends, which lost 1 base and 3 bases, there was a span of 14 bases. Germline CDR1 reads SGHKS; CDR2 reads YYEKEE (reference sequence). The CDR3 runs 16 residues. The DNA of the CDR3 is TGTGCCAGCAGCTTGTTCCCAGGGACAAGCTACAATGAGCAGTTCTTC. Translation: CASSLFPGTSYNEQFF.